This TCR beta chain emerged from a study of blood T cell repertoires in COVID-19. About the study: Sites in the United States, Italy and Spain provided acute and convalescent COVID-19 samples.

Produced via immunoSEQ multiplex PCR; TCRdb's table is partial and in-frame only. This sample has about 360,000 clones, with 70% to 90% found just once. The germline V gene has CDR1 SGHRS and CDR2 YFSETQ. The ends were cut back, 0 bases at V and 0 bases at J, with 12 bases in the middle. CDR3 length: 16 amino acids. The chain joins TRBV5-1 to TRBJ1-1; D might be TRBD1 (6 bases). This clonotype was obtained from an older woman with COVID-19, enrolled during active disease. Source material: peripheral blood. This CDR3 reads CASSLAGQSLNTEAFF. The DNA of the CDR3 is TGCGCCAGCAGCTTGGCCGGACAGAGCCTGAACACTGAAGCTTTCTTT.